The rows below give T cell receptor beta chains drawn from one sample of a study of shared clonotypes between healthy human individuals. The table came from immunoSEQ multiplex PCR; TCRdb's copy has only in-frame clones and leaves some out. The sample shows hundreds of thousands of clones, 72% of them seen only once. Input material: memory CD4+ T cells sorted from blood. These receptors were collected from a woman under 40 in good health. CDR3s include the opening cysteine and the closing phenylalanine or tryptophan. D genes are given only for firm matches. Expanded clones are given a class, and other clones once, few, many or no size at all.

j_call	clone_size	v_call	d_call	cdr3_nt	cdr3_aa
TRBJ2-5	.	TRBV7-6	TRBD1	TGTGCCAGCTCCCGGGACAGGCGGGAGACCCAGTACTTC	CASSRDRRETQYF
TRBJ1-5	few	TRBV15	TRBD1	TGTGCCACCAGCAGAGATACAGGGGGCGCGAGTCGGCCCCAGCATTTT	CATSRDTGGASRPQHF
TRBJ1-2	.	TRBV6-1	.	TGTGCCAGCAGTGACATACAGCTTTTTGGGGCTGGCTACACCTTC	CASSDIQLFGAGYTF
TRBJ1-2	.	TRBV2	.	TGTGCCAGCAAAATGGGCAGTAACTATGGCTACACCTTC	CASKMGSNYGYTF
TRBJ1-5	once	TRBV7-9	.	TGTGCCAGCAGCTTGGCCGACTTTCCCCAGCATTTT	CASSLADFPQHF
TRBJ1-5	.	TRBV5-1	.	TGCGCCAGCAACTTGGCGCTCAATCAGCCCCAGCATTTT	CASNLALNQPQHF
TRBJ1-5	.	TRBV30	TRBD1	TGTGCCTGGGAGAGACAGGGCATCGGCAATCAGCCCCAGCATTTT	CAWERQGIGNQPQHF
TRBJ2-5	.	TRBV6-5	.	TGTGCCAGCAGTTATGGTGAGACCCAGTACTTC	CASSYGETQYF
TRBJ2-5	.	TRBV30	.	TGTGCCTGGCTCAGTCACGAGGGTGCCAAGTCATACTTC	CAWLSHEGAKSYF
TRBJ2-7	.	TRBV28	.	TGTGCCAGCAGTTTGCAGGGTCGCGAGCAGTACTTC	CASSLQGREQYF
TRBJ2-1	.	TRBV6-5	.	TGTGCCAGCAGACCCCTAGGAGGGGGCAATGAGCAGTTCTTC	CASRPLGGGNEQFF
TRBJ2-2	few	TRBV19	.	TGTGCCAGTAACAGCATCGGGAACACCGGGGAGCTGTTTTTT	CASNSIGNTGELFF
TRBJ2-2	.	TRBV27	.	TGTGCCAGCAGTTTATCATGGGGGGGCAACACCGGGGAGCTGTTTTTT	CASSLSWGGNTGELFF
TRBJ1-5	.	TRBV12-1	.	TGTGCCAGCAGCACCGAATGGGCTGGGTCCGGGCAGCCCCAGCATTTT	CASSTEWAGSGQPQHF
TRBJ2-7	.	TRBV13	.	TGTGCCAGCTCGTCCGTGGGATCCTACGAGCAGTACTTC	CASSSVGSYEQYF
TRBJ2-7	.	TRBV19	.	TGTGCCAGTAGTATCCAGGGACTGGGCTACGAGCAGTACTTC	CASSIQGLGYEQYF
TRBJ2-1	.	TRBV7-2	TRBD2	TGTGCCAGCACCCTAGCGGGGCCGAACAATGAGCAGTTCTTC	CASTLAGPNNEQFF
TRBJ2-2	.	TRBV7-9	.	TGTGCCAGCAGCTGGGGTATTAGTGGGGGCACCGGGGAGCTGTTTTTT	CASSWGISGGTGELFF
TRBJ2-7	few	TRBV7-6	TRBD1	TGTGCCAGCAGCTCGCCGGGACAGGGGACGTACGAGCAGTACTTC	CASSSPGQGTYEQYF
TRBJ2-2	.	TRBV29-1	.	TGCAGCGTTACTAAGGGTTCCGGGGAGCTGTTTTTT	CSVTKGSGELFF
TRBJ2-1	few	TRBV7-8	.	TGTGCCAGCAGCGCCCGGGACTCCTACAATGAGCAGTTCTTC	CASSARDSYNEQFF
TRBJ2-7	few	TRBV6-1	.	TGTGCCAGCAGTGAACGCAGAGGGGGCTACGAGCAGTACTTC	CASSERRGGYEQYF
TRBJ2-1	.	TRBV2	.	TGTGCCAGCAGTCAAGTAGGGCCGTCCTACAATGAGCAGTTCTTC	CASSQVGPSYNEQFF
TRBJ2-7	few	TRBV6-1	.	TGTGCCAGCAGTGATTTGTGGGTTGGTTACGAGCAGTACTTC	CASSDLWVGYEQYF
TRBJ2-3	few	TRBV2	.	TGTGCCAGCAGTGAGGGCGGATATACGCAGTATTTT	CASSEGGYTQYF
TRBJ1-5	few	TRBV27	TRBD1	TGTGCCAGCAGTTCCAGGGGGGGGAATCAGCCCCAGCATTTT	CASSSRGGNQPQHF
TRBJ2-1	.	TRBV19	TRBD2	TGTGCCAGTAGTAGTGCGGGGGGTCGACTAGCGGGAGCCCCCTCCTACAATGAGCAGTTCTTC	CASSSAGGRLAGAPSYNEQFF
TRBJ2-3	.	TRBV5-1	.	TGCGCCAGCAGCTTAGTATTTCGGAGCACAGATACGCAGTATTTT	CASSLVFRSTDTQYF
TRBJ1-2	.	TRBV27	TRBD1	TGTGCCAGCAGCCTCTTACAGGGGGATGGCTACACCTTC	CASSLLQGDGYTF
TRBJ2-7	.	TRBV15	.	TGTGCCACCAGCAGAGGGGACGGGGTGTCTTACGAGCAGTACTTC	CATSRGDGVSYEQYF
TRBJ2-5	.	TRBV6-1	.	TGTGCCAGCAGTGAATCGGTCACTGTGCAGACCCAGTACTTC	CASSESVTVQTQYF
TRBJ1-2	.	TRBV7-8	.	TGTGCCAGCAGTTATACCAGAGGCAACTATGGCTACACCTTC	CASSYTRGNYGYTF
TRBJ1-3	few	TRBV5-6	TRBD1	TGTGCCAGCAGCTTAACAGGGGCTGGAAACACCATATATTTT	CASSLTGAGNTIYF
TRBJ2-2	.	TRBV5-1	.	TGCGCCAGCAGCCTCGGGACTTCGAACACCGGGGAGCTGTTTTTT	CASSLGTSNTGELFF
TRBJ2-7	.	TRBV6-5	.	TGTGCCAGCATGAGCGGTAGCTCCTACGAGCAGTACTTC	CASMSGSSYEQYF
TRBJ1-3	.	TRBV19	.	TGTGCCAGTACTGGACGGAGGTCTGGAAACACCATATATTTT	CASTGRRSGNTIYF
TRBJ2-2	.	TRBV5-1	.	TGCGCCAGCAGCTTTCGTCCGGGGGGCGCGGCGACCGGGGAGCTGTTTTTT	CASSFRPGGAATGELFF
TRBJ2-3	.	TRBV6-5	TRBD2	TGTGCCAGCAGTTATAGTGCGGGAGTTGCGTCAGATACGCAGTATTTT	CASSYSAGVASDTQYF
TRBJ1-2	.	TRBV5-4	.	TGTGCCAGCAGCTTGGAGAGGGGGGACCGCTATGGCTACACCTTC	CASSLERGDRYGYTF
TRBJ1-5	.	TRBV11-2	TRBD1	TGTGCCAGCAGCTTTGACAGGGGAAGAGGGCAGCCCCAGCATTTT	CASSFDRGRGQPQHF